The sequence of this T cell receptor (beta chain) was determined in a study of T-cell memory formation after mild COVID-19. Across the study: Across donors, TCR clusters were largely donor specific.

V trimming: 4 bases; J trimming: 5 bases; junction bases outside the gene matches: 7. The CDR3 loop spans 14 amino acids. Germline V lookup: CDR1 MGHRA, CDR2 YSYEKL. TCRdb ran MiXCR on the 5' RACE reads and lists one entry per CDR3 protein. The sample includes 80,000 to 90,000 distinct CDR3 sequences, roughly 23% seen only once; the top ten take roughly 41%. This chain uses TRBV4-1 with TRBJ2-5; TRBD2 agrees at 7 bases. This TCR was sampled from a man younger than 35 who had mild COVID-19 (a few samples of this study predate the infection). Cell type and time point are not known. Sequenced input: PBMCs or a T cell subset sorted from them (not recorded which). This CDR3 reads CASSLQSGDETQYF. DNA for the CDR3: TGCGCCAGCAGCCTTCAAAGCGGGGATGAGACCCAGTACTTC.